This TCR beta chain was observed in a study of blood T cell repertoires in COVID-19. At the level of the study: The United States, Italy and Spain provided the acute and convalescent COVID-19 samples. Nucleic acid was either cDNA or gDNA, and it came from T cells, B-cell-depleted T cells, or PBMCs.

In the source study's methods: From reference gene primer amplification, estimates of nucleated cell counts were derived. Sequenced by immunoSEQ multiplex PCR; TCRdb stores in-frame clones only, minus some. For V, J and clone size, that table is used; D and trimming come from the DNA. This sample has 110,000 to 150,000 clones, with approximately 88% found just once. The germline V gene encodes CDR1 SGHVS and CDR2 FQNEAQ. The CDR3 contains 14 residues. V was pared by 6 bases and J by 5 bases, with 16 bases between. The rearrangement links TRBV7-8 to TRBJ2-5; tentatively, D is TRBD2 (6 bases). Sequenced material: peripheral blood. The sequence was collected from a woman in her forties or fifties with acute or convalescent COVID-19. The CDR3 region is CASRKTGAQETQYF. The CDR3 nucleotides are TGTGCCAGCAGAAAGACGGGAGCACAGGAGACCCAGTACTTC.